This record concerns one T cell receptor (beta chain) sequence. Its antigen is as yet unknown. The PCR ran on 60 Vbeta and 13 Jbeta primers. Measured with immunoSEQ multiplex PCR; TCRdb has only the in-frame clones, and not every one. The sample gives fewer than 150,000 clones, about four fifths of which show up once; around 5.9% is in the top ten. Deletions cut 9 bases from V and 7 bases from J, with 15 bases between. The CDR3 sequence is 12 residues long. Germline CDR1 MDHEN, CDR2 SYDVKM. This record comes from a study of cytomegalovirus exposure and HLA in healthy donors. The study's findings and limits: Later analysis demonstrated an association between a missense DCLRE1C variant and TCR beta V- and J-gene trimming.

The sequence was collected from a woman between 40 and 55 years old in good health and CMV-seropositive. Sequencing was carried out using PBMCs. The V call is TRBV28, the J call TRBJ1-2, with D perhaps matching TRBD1 (6 bases). The CDR3 DNA reads as TGTGCCAGTGAGGGGGTCGTAGCTGGCTACACCTTC. It encodes CASEGVVAGYTF.